The clone carrying this TCR beta chain has a handful of counts. Its target is unknown. This CDR3 comprises 17 residues. J was trimmed by 4 bases and V by 6 bases; bases with no gene match: 12. The sample originates from a study of CD8 T cells in ankylosing spondylitis. Notes on the study in general: Disease-linked clones were CD8+ and relatively rare in peripheral blood.

5'-RACE, quantitative and with molecular barcodes, yielded the TCR beta libraries. MiXCR, applied by TCRdb to the 5' RACE reads, yields one record per CDR3 protein. The sample holds around 120,000 distinct CDR3 sequences, approximately 14% seen once. The gene calls are TRBV12-3 or TRBV12-4 and TRBJ1-5; TRBD1 matches at 10 bases. The TCR sequence derives from a female donor with ankylosing spondylitis or in good health (not recorded which). The sequenced sample was blood, either unsorted or a sorted T cell fraction (not recorded which). The CDR3 here is CASSRWGRDRGNQPQHF. The DNA of the CDR3 is TGTGCCAGCAGCCGTTGGGGAAGGGACAGGGGTAATCAGCCCCAGCATTTT.